The sample holds one count of the clone carrying this T cell receptor (beta chain). One end of the junction varies from germline; a read error may be responsible. These data belong to a study of blood T cell repertoires in COVID-19. Study context: T cells, B-cell-depleted T cells, or PBMCs supplied cDNA or gDNA.

The V gene's germline CDR1 is KGHSH and CDR2 LQKENI. The CDR3 covers 15 residues. The table came from immunoSEQ multiplex PCR; TCRdb's copy has only in-frame clones and leaves some out. This table has some 42,000 clones, under 90% appearing once. The V call is TRBV18, the J call TRBJ2-3, with 8 positions matching TRBD2. This receptor was taken from a human donor in a cohort sampled during active COVID-19. Sample: peripheral blood. CDR3 residues: CASSPPAGATDTQYF. The CDR3 DNA is TGTGCCAGCTCCCCACCAGCGGGGGCCACAGATACGCAGTATTTT.